One T cell receptor beta chain is described in this entry. Its binding antigen is unknown. No base qualities exist here, and no much larger clone lies one base off it. The sample's treatment or condition, from its label and the paper: live attenuated yellow fever vaccine strain. PBMCs were isolated from peripheral blood using a standard Ficoll-Paque protocol. Dynabeads CD4 and CD8 positive selection kits were used to isolate the CD4 and CD8 T-cell fractions. TriZol was used to extract RNA from bulk PBMCs, from CD4 and CD8 fractions, and from dextramer-positive and dextramer-negative fractions. This specimen comes from a study of T cells after yellow fever vaccination (dated by TCRdb to between 2018 and 2021). Regarding the study in general: The SMART-Seq v4 Ultra Low Input RNA kit was used to prepare libraries from fractions with low cell numbers. The cohort comprised two healthy male donors, one aged 18 to 30 and one aged 30 to 40 years. To follow T-cell clones before and after both primary and booster YFV17D yellow fever vaccination, bulk TCR alpha and beta repertoires underwent longitudinal sequencing. Blood was collected at multiple timepoints before and after primary and secondary immunization, and bulk PBMC replicates and cell subsets were isolated. Points the paper makes about the study in general: A small fraction of clonotypes appeared in both the CD4 and CD8 compartments, likely as a result of convergent recombination. After the booster, most clones that had expanded after primary vaccination were detected again (nearly 97% of CD4 and roughly 86% of CD8), suggesting broad maintenance of memory. Compared with the primary T-cell response, the secondary T-cell response was faster but weaker, reaching its peak on day 5 rather than on day 15. The study included only two donors, which limits how far the findings can be generalized. Computational filtering was needed because FACS-sorted repertoires could contain abundant contaminating clonotypes from the bulk population.

TCR cDNA was synthesized by 5'RACE template switching, through which a universal primer site and unique molecular identifiers were introduced. Priming for cDNA synthesis came from both the TCR alpha and TCR beta constant segments. Two PCR steps were used to amplify libraries, with sample barcodes and sequencing adapters being added in the second step. Sequencing of the libraries was done on either Illumina HiSeq 2500 (2x100 bp) or NovaSeq (2x150 bp). In the original analysis: Demultiplexing of reads and collapsing into UMI consensus sequences were performed with MIGEC, and V(D)J alignment was carried out with MiXCR. Vaccine-responding clonotypes were identified with edgeR using replicate PBMC samples, with FDR below 0.01 and a log2 fold change above 5 up to day 15 being required. CD4 or CD8 identity was assigned to each bulk clonotype according to whether the clonotype was present at higher abundance in the sequenced CD4 repertoire or the sequenced CD8 repertoire. TCRdb's own reprocessing of the public reads used fastp at Q25 and MiXCR and kept productive beta chains. Each CDR3 protein appears once, grouped with its most common genes and DNA. It is TCRdb's table, rather than the study itself, that gives the V and J calls and clone size. This sample gives 200,000 to 300,000 distinct CDR3 sequences in total; 10% to 15% of them show up just once. Of the sample, roughly 0.5% is held by the ten largest clones.

In the germline V gene (reference sequence), CDR1 corresponds to SEHNR and CDR2 to FQNEAQ. At the junction V is shortened by 2 bases and J by 7 bases, with 9 bases in between. Measured from the cysteine to the phenylalanine, the CDR3 is 13 residues long. Only the CDR3 DNA stays, 39 bases, in frame from base 1. The sequence links TRBV7-9 to TRBJ1-5; possibly the D gene is TRBD1, per 5 matching bases. This receptor was identified in a man aged 30-40 years who received the YFV17D yellow fever vaccine. The sample here was CD4+ T cells sorted from PBMCs, taken 45 days after the yellow fever booster vaccination. The CDR3 region reads CASSLMGDQPQHF. The DNA is TGTGCCAGCAGCTTAATGGGGGACCAGCCCCAGCATTTT.